A single sample is the source of the 17 T cell receptor beta chains below, sequenced in a study of cytomegalovirus exposure and HLA in healthy donors. Some clones are missing from TCRdb's copy, which holds only in-frame ones; the method was immunoSEQ multiplex PCR. The sample has 190,000 or so clones, 84% seen once. Material for sequencing was PBMCs. The source is a woman in her twenties or thirties in good health and CMV-seropositive.

The J gene is TRBJ2-2, the V gene TRBV5-1, with TRBD1 as a possible D gene (6 bases). CDR1 and CDR2 (germline): SGHRS, YFSETQ. Trimming removed 4 bases from V and 0 bases from J, with 13 bases in between. This CDR3 spans 16 amino acids. DNA for the CDR3: TGCGCCAGCAGCCTCTCAGGGGCCCCGAACACCGGGGAGCTGTTTTTT. It is translated as CASSLSGAPNTGELFF.

The chain recombines TRBV11-1 with TRBJ2-7; TRBD2 matches at 15 bases. This CDR3 contains 16 residues. The germline V gene encodes CDR1 SGHAT and CDR2 FQDESV (reference sequence). With V trimmed by 5 bases and J by 6 bases, 8 bases remained unmatched. The CDR3 DNA follows: TGTGCCAGCAGCCGAAACCCGGGACTAGCGGGAGGCGAGCAGTACTTC. Protein sequence: CASSRNPGLAGGEQYF.

V and J are TRBV6-5 and TRBJ1-5, with 10 bases fitting TRBD1. CDR1 MNHEY and CDR2 SVGAGI come from the germline V gene. This CDR3 spans 15 amino acids. V shed 7 bases, J shed 6 bases, and the junction held 9 bases outside the gene matches. The CDR3 here is CASKKTGGVVQPQHF. The CDR3 bases are TGTGCCAGCAAAAAGACAGGGGGCGTCGTTCAGCCCCAGCATTTT.

The chain combines TRBV12-1 with TRBJ2-7; the table calls TRBD2, which could not be checked here. TRBV12-1 is a listed pseudogene. The CDR3 is 14 amino acids. CDR3 amino acids: CASTPAGWLYEQYF. The DNA for the CDR3 is TGTGCCAGCACCCCAGCGGGTTGGTTATACGAGCAGTACTTC.

This clone was seen a single time. The rearrangement joins TRBV5-4 to TRBJ2-2; TRBD1 matches at 7 bases. CDR1 is SGHNT and CDR2 is YYREEE in the germline V gene (reference sequence). CDR3 size: 15 residues. Losses at the gene ends were 3 bases for V and 2 bases for J; bases not matched to a gene: 4. The CDR3 reads CASSSGTVNTGELFF. In DNA, the CDR3 is TGTGCCAGCAGCTCCGGGACAGTTAACACCGGGGAGCTGTTTTTT.

The genes are TRBV6-1 and TRBJ1-2; D remains unclear. The V end was cut by 3 bases, the J end by 4 bases, with 12 bases between. This CDR3 is built from 14 residues. Germline V gene lookup returns CDR1 MNHNS and CDR2 SASEGT. CDR3 nucleotides: TGTGCCAGCAGTGATTCGTTTCCCCCCTATGGCTACACCTTC. It yields the protein CASSDSFPPYGYTF.

The V gene is TRBV6-1, the J gene TRBJ2-7; D is perhaps TRBD1 (5 bases). Germline V gene data show CDR1 as MNHNS and CDR2 as SASEGT. The ends were cut back, 4 bases at V and 3 bases at J, with 13 bases in the middle. The CDR3 has 14 residues. CDR3 coding DNA: TGTGCCAGCAGTGTTCAGGGAATTGGCTACGAGCAGTACTTC. It yields the protein CASSVQGIGYEQYF.

The rearrangement joins TRBV5-1 to TRBJ2-7; D gene uncertain. The CDR3 contains 15 residues. V lost 2 bases and J lost 0, with 12 bases in between. CDR1 is SGHRS and CDR2 is YFSETQ in the germline V gene. The CDR3 nucleotides are TGCGCCAGCAGCTTAGAGCCGGTTAGCTCCTACGAGCAGTACTTC. Amino acids: CASSLEPVSSYEQYF. Combining the CDR3 with reference TRBV5-1 and TRBJ2-7 gives the whole variable domain KAGVTQTPRYLIKTRGQQVTLSCSPISGHRSVSWYQQTPGQGLQFLFEYFSETQRNKGNFPGRFSGRQFSNSRSEMNVSTLELGDSALYLCASSLEPVSSYEQYFGPGTRLTVT.

The chain recombines TRBV19 with TRBJ1-1; a weak D match, TRBD1 (5 bases). Trimming shortened V by 0 bases and J by 4 bases, and 9 bases separated the two germline ends. The CDR3 is made up of 14 amino acids. CDR1 and CDR2 from the germline V gene are LNHDA and SQIVND (reference sequence). Here the CDR3 reads CASSIDRDVTEAFF. The CDR3 DNA follows: TGTGCCAGTAGTATAGACAGGGATGTCACTGAAGCTTTCTTT.

This sequence joins TRBV28 and TRBJ2-5, with TRBD1 matching 7 bases. This CDR3 region has 15 residues. Unmatched junction bases numbered 11, after V lost 6 bases and J lost 4 bases. In germline, CDR1 is MDHEN, CDR2 SYDVKM. The CDR3 sequence is CASSFRARGPETQYF. The CDR3, as DNA: TGTGCCAGCAGCTTCCGGGCGAGGGGGCCAGAGACCCAGTACTTC.

Notes on this clone: A much more abundant neighbour one base away suggests this may be a read error. The chain recombines TRBV27 with TRBJ2-2; 8 bases fit TRBD2. The CDR3 length is 15 residues. J lost 1 base, V lost 3 bases, and 1 base had no gene match. CDR1 MNHEY and CDR2 SMNVEV come from the germline V gene (reference sequence). The CDR3 region is CASSFSGRNTGELFF. CDR3 in DNA: TGTGCCAGCAGTTTCAGCGGGAGGAACACCGGGGAGCTGTTTTTT.

The V call is TRBV5-6, the J call TRBJ1-1; 11 nucleotides align to TRBD1. Losses at the gene ends were 4 bases for V and 6 bases for J; bases not matched to a gene: 5. The CDR3 consists of 14 residues. Germline CDR1 SGHDT, CDR2 YYEEEE. The CDR3 bases are TGTGCCAGCAGCAGGACAGGGGGCAAGGCTGAAGCTTTCTTT. Translated, it gives CASSRTGGKAEAFF. Complete variable domain (other parts from reference TRBV5-6 and TRBJ1-1): DAGVTQSPTHLIKTRGQQVTLRCSPKSGHDTVSWYQQALGQGPQFIFQYYEEEERQRGNFPDRFSGHQFPNYSSELNVNALLLGDSALYLCASSRTGGKAEAFFGQGTRLTVV.

The CDR3: CASSQKETGSGNTIYF. In DNA, the CDR3 is TGTGCCAGCAGCCAGAAAGAGACAGGCTCTGGAAACACCATATATTTT. J is TRBJ1-3 and V is TRBV11-2, with D possibly being TRBD1 (6 bases). Germline V lookup: CDR1 SGHAT, CDR2 FQNNGV. The length of the CDR3 is 16 residues. The ends were cut back, 5 bases at V and 0 bases at J, with 14 bases in the middle.

This chain links TRBV11-3 with TRBJ2-2; no clear D. V lost 4 bases and J 2 bases, leaving 8 bases between the germline ends. Germline-derived CDR1 and CDR2 are SGHNT and YENEEA. The CDR3 consists of 14 residues. In DNA, the CDR3 is TGTGCCAGCAGCTCAGGTTACAACACCGGGGAGCTGTTTTTT. It codes for CASSSGYNTGELFF.

This clone was recorded at least ten times. This chain links TRBV6-1 with TRBJ2-5; possible D gene TRBD2, 6 bases. The V and J ends lost 10 bases and 1 base respectively, with 13 bases between them. The CDR3 is 13 residues long. Germline values: CDR1 MNHNS, CDR2 SASEGT. The CDR3 DNA reads as TGTGCCACGGACCGGGACTTCCAAGAGACCCAGTACTTC. Its protein is CATDRDFQETQYF.

This chain joins TRBV18 and TRBJ1-2, with no clear D. Germline V lookup: CDR1 KGHSH, CDR2 LQKENI. The CDR3 is 13 amino acids. V was cut by 2 bases and J by 4 bases, with 8 bases left in between. As DNA, the CDR3 is TGTGCCAGCTCACCAGAGGAAACCTATGGCTACACCTTC. Protein sequence: CASSPEETYGYTF.

V usage is TRBV6-5 and J usage is TRBJ2-7; 7 bases map to TRBD1. The CDR3 runs to 15 residues. Germline-derived CDR1 and CDR2 are MNHEY and SVGAGI. Trimming removed 6 bases from V and 1 base from J; junction bases left unmatched: 9. Written as DNA, the CDR3 is TGTGCCAGCAGATATCTCGTGGACAGGTCCTACGAGCAGTACTTC. Translating it yields CASRYLVDRSYEQYF.